Listed below are T cell receptor beta chains from one sample, sequenced in a study of CD8 T cells in ankylosing spondylitis. From the 5' RACE reads, TCRdb called clonotypes with MiXCR, one entry per CDR3 protein. The sample records more than 250,000 distinct CDR3 sequences, around 10% being singletons. The sample comprised blood, either unsorted or a sorted T cell fraction (not recorded which). The receptors originated from a female donor with ankylosing spondylitis or in good health (not recorded which). CDR3s include the opening cysteine and the closing phenylalanine or tryptophan. The D gene is left open where the match is weak. Size values are once, few and many counts, or a class for expanded clones, and some rows have none.

J gene	clone size	D gene	V gene	CDR3 protein	CDR3 DNA
TRBJ1-2	few	-	TRBV20-1	CSARSLRVGYGYTF	TGCAGTGCTAGATCTCTGCGGGTTGGCTATGGCTACACCTTC
TRBJ1-2	-	TRBD1	TRBV15	CATSRGTGESYGYTF	TGTGCCACCAGCAGAGGGACAGGTGAAAGCTATGGCTACACCTTC
TRBJ2-6	-	-	TRBV20-1	CSATDGANVLTF	TGCAGTGCTACGGACGGGGCCAACGTCCTGACTTTC
TRBJ2-5	few	-	TRBV5-1	CASSVDQAETQYF	TGCGCCAGCAGCGTCGACCAGGCGGAGACCCAGTACTTC
TRBJ1-5	few	-	TRBV7-2	CASSLVADQPQHF	TGTGCCAGCAGCTTAGTCGCTGATCAGCCCCAGCATTTT
TRBJ2-7	-	TRBD1	TRBV19	CASSFLRDRPYEQYF	TGTGCCAGTAGTTTCCTCCGGGACAGACCCTACGAGCAGTACTTC
TRBJ2-1	-	-	TRBV7-8	CASSFRPRTNEQFF	TGTGCCAGCAGCTTCCGACCCAGGACCAATGAGCAGTTCTTC
TRBJ2-2	many	TRBD2	TRBV5-1	CASSAGLAGDTGELFF	TGCGCCAGCAGCGCAGGACTAGCGGGGGACACCGGGGAGCTGTTTTTT
TRBJ2-5	many	TRBD2	TRBV10-3	CAIRTSGQETQYF	TGTGCCATCCGGACTAGCGGACAAGAGACCCAGTACTTC
TRBJ1-5	many	TRBD1	TRBV27	CASSVEGGGGQPQHF	TGTGCCAGCAGTGTAGAAGGAGGGGGCGGTCAGCCCCAGCATTTT
TRBJ2-1	-	-	TRBV6-2/TRBV6-3	CASRGAGRNNEQFF	TGTGCCAGCAGGGGTGCGGGGCGCAACAATGAGCAGTTCTTC
TRBJ1-1	few	-	TRBV30	CAWSPGLPGTEAFF	TGTGCCTGGAGCCCGGGTCTACCGGGCACTGAAGCTTTCTTT
TRBJ2-7	many	TRBD2	TRBV20-1	CSAHLVSGSSYEQYF	TGCAGTGCCCATCTGGTGAGCGGGAGCTCCTACGAGCAGTACTTC